Sequencing of this TCR beta chain was carried out in a study of T-cell memory formation after mild COVID-19. Background on the study: In these data, TCR clusters were largely donor specific. Overall study findings and caveats: Proof of SARS-CoV-2 specificity was absent for the second-wave clones that crested on day 37. From day 15 to 85, contracting clones were balanced between CD4 and CD8, whereas later expanders leaned toward CD4+.

Worth noting for this clonotype: As yet, its antigen is unknown.

Constant-segment-primed 5'RACE gave TCR alpha and TCR beta cDNA libraries with sample barcodes and UMIs. TCRdb reanalysed the 5' RACE reads using MiXCR and keeps one entry per CDR3 protein. This table has 60,000 to 65,000 distinct CDR3 sequences, 9% to 9.5% appearing once. This CDR3 is built from 14 residues. V was shortened by 5 bases and J by 1 base, with 14 bases between the two germline ends. From germline, CDR1 is DFQATT and CDR2 SNEGSKA (reference sequence). This TCR was recovered from a man younger than 35 who had mild COVID-19 (a few samples of this study predate the infection). Cell type and time point are not known. Sequenced material: PBMCs or a T cell subset sorted from them (not recorded which). V is TRBV20-1 and J is TRBJ1-1; D might be TRBD1 (5 bases). CDR3 nucleotides: TGCAGTGCTGCCCGTCGGGGGAGGAACACTGAAGCTTTCTTT. Translating it yields CSAARRGRNTEAFF.